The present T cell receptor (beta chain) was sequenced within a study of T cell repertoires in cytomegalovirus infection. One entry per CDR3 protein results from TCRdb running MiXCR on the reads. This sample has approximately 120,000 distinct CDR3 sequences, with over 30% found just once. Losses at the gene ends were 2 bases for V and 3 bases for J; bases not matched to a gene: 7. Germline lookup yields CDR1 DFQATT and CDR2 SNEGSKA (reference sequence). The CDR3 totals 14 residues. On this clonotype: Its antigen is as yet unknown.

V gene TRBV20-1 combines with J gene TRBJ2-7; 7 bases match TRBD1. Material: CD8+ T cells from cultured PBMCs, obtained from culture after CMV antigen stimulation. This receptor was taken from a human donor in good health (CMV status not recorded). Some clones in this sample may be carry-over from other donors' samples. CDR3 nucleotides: TGCAGTGCTAGACGTCGGGACAGAGACTACGAGCAGTACTTC. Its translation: CSARRRDRDYEQYF.